One and the same sample provided the 25 T cell receptor beta chains below, sequenced in a study of response to subunit inactivated influenza vaccine. A single record per CDR3 protein comes from TCRdb applying MiXCR to the RT-PCR reads. Here the sample spans just under 250,000 distinct CDR3 sequences, about 12% being singletons. This material consisted of non-naive T cells sorted from PBMCs, taken around 14 days before vaccination. Every receptor here comes from a man aged 45 to 65 who received an inactivated influenza vaccine.

This clonotype was seen once. V gene TRBV20-1 combines with J gene TRBJ2-1; unclear D gene. The CDR3 runs to 14 residues. V gave up 3 bases and J gave up 7 bases, with 16 bases separating them. Per germline, CDR1 DFQATT and CDR2 SNEGSKA (reference sequence). The CDR3 loop is CSASPDIWANEQFF. The DNA of the CDR3 is TGCAGTGCTAGTCCAGATATTTGGGCGAATGAGCAGTTCTTC.

This clonotype was seen at least ten times. The chain couples TRBV4-1 to TRBJ1-1; D is perhaps TRBD1 (6 bases). From germline, CDR1 is MGHRA and CDR2 YSYEKL. Trimming took off 0 bases at V and 0 bases at J, with 8 bases between the two ends. The CDR3 is 15 amino acids. CDR3 nucleotides: TGCGCCAGCAGCCAAGAGGGACACCTGAACACTGAAGCTTTCTTT. This encodes CASSQEGHLNTEAFF.

The CDR3 DNA follows: TGTGCCAGCAGTCCCCCCAGGGGGGGCGTCAATGAGCAGTTCTTC. It translates to CASSPPRGGVNEQFF. The V and J genes are TRBV12-3 or TRBV12-4 and TRBJ2-1; D is perhaps TRBD1 or TRBD2 (7 bases each). The germline V and J ends were trimmed by 5 bases and 6 bases, with 17 bases remaining between them. This CDR3 spans 15 amino acids.

In its sample, this clonotype was seen a few times. J is TRBJ1-1 and V is TRBV6-5, with D unclear. Trimming stripped 0 bases from V and 2 bases from J, with 10 bases between. In germline, CDR1 is MNHEY, CDR2 SVGAGI. The CDR3 runs to 15 residues. CDR3 region: CASSYSFGTNTEAFF. The CDR3, as DNA: TGTGCCAGCAGTTACTCGTTCGGAACAAACACTGAAGCTTTCTTT.

In this sample, this clonotype turned up many times. The chain uses TRBV30 and TRBJ2-7; 11 bases match TRBD1. After removal of 5 bases from V and 2 bases from J, the junction contained 2 bases not matched to a gene. The CDR3 length is 13 residues. Germline V CDR1 and CDR2: GTSNPN, SVGIG (reference sequence). In DNA form, the CDR3 reads TGTGCCTGGGGGGGACAGGGGGCCTACGAGCAGTACTTC. It specifies CAWGGQGAYEQYF. The variable domain in full, completed from reference TRBV30 and TRBJ2-7, reads SQTIHQWPATLVQPVGSPLSLECTVEGTSNPNLYWYRQAAGRGLQLLFYSVGIGQISSEVPQNLSASRPQDRQFILSSKKLLLSDSGFYLCAWGGQGAYEQYFGPGTRLTVT.

This clonotype was counted many times. V and J are TRBV24-1 and TRBJ2-1; TRBD2 matches at 10 bases. V was pared by 5 bases and J by 5 bases, with 5 bases of the junction left unmatched. Germline-derived CDR1 and CDR2 are KGHDR and SFDVKD. This CDR3 region has 15 residues. The CDR3 coding sequence is TGTGCCACCAGTGCCCGCCTAGCGGGGGACAATGAGCAGTTCTTC. Residues: CATSARLAGDNEQFF.

The chain is built from TRBV20-1 and TRBJ2-4; D unclear. Germline CDR1 reads DFQATT; CDR2 reads SNEGSKA (reference sequence). CDR3 length: 15 residues. V lost 0 bases and J lost 1, with 10 bases in between. The DNA for the CDR3 is TGCAGTGCTAGAGATACCATCGGGGCCAAAAACATTCAGTACTTC. This encodes CSARDTIGAKNIQYF.

Only one count was recorded for this clonotype. The chain joins TRBV14 to TRBJ2-7; D gene uncertain. Per germline, CDR1 SGHDN and CDR2 FVKESK. This CDR3 has 13 amino acids. V was clipped by 4 bases and J by 4 bases, with 11 bases between them. The CDR3 reads CASSLGSRYEQYF. In DNA form, the CDR3 reads TGTGCCAGCAGCCTTGGTTCTAGATACGAGCAGTACTTC.

This CDR3 reads CASSYGGGDNTDTQYF. The CDR3 DNA reads as TGTGCCAGCAGTTACGGGGGGGGAGACAACACAGATACGCAGTATTTT. The chain has TRBV6-2 or TRBV6-3 and TRBJ2-3; 7 nucleotides match TRBD2. The V segment lost 2 bases and the J segment 2 bases; nucleotides outside the gene matches: 7. Germline loops: CDR1 MNHEY, CDR2 SVGEGT. The CDR3 totals 16 residues.

The CDR3 nucleotides read TGCGCCAGCAGCCTGTCGATTAGCGGGAGGCCCGAGCAGTACTTC. Residues: CASSLSISGRPEQYF. The chain joins TRBV5-1 to TRBJ2-7, with 10 bases that match TRBD2. This CDR3 is built from 15 residues. With V trimmed by 4 bases and J by 6 bases, 10 bases remained unmatched. CDR1 is SGHRS, CDR2 YFSETQ, per germline. The full variable domain, its missing parts supplied by reference TRBV5-1 and TRBJ2-7, is KAGVTQTPRYLIKTRGQQVTLSCSPISGHRSVSWYQQTPGQGLQFLFEYFSETQRNKGNFPGRFSGRQFSNSRSEMNVSTLELGDSALYLCASSLSISGRPEQYFGPGTRLTVT.

This clonotype was picked up many times. V gene TRBV7-2 combines with J gene TRBJ2-3, with D possibly TRBD1 on 5 matching bases. The CDR3 has 14 residues. Deletions cut 6 bases from V and 3 bases from J, with 13 bases between. Germline V gene data show CDR1 as SGHTA and CDR2 as FQGNSA. The CDR3 bases are TGTGCCAGCAGGGGGCATACCCTAACAGATACGCAGTATTTT. It yields the protein CASRGHTLTDTQYF. Full variable domain (remainder filled in from reference TRBV7-2 and TRBJ2-3): GAGVSQSPSNKVTEKGKDVELRCDPISGHTALYWYRQSLGQGLEFLIYFQGNSAPDKSGLPSDRFSAERTGGSVSTLTIQRTQQEDSAVYLCASRGHTLTDTQYFGPGTRLTVL.

This clonotype was detected a few times. The chain uses TRBV15 and TRBJ2-5; unclear D gene. The CDR3 sequence is 13 residues long. Germline CDR1 and CDR2: LNHNV and YYDKDF (reference sequence). V was pared by 5 bases and J by 5 bases, with 12 bases between. CDR3 loop: CATSPWEGETQYF. The CDR3 DNA is TGTGCCACCAGCCCCTGGGAAGGGGAGACCCAGTACTTC. Filled out from reference TRBV15 and TRBJ2-5, the complete variable domain reads DAMVIQNPRYQVTQFGKPVTLSCSQTLNHNVMYWYQQKSSQAPKLLFHYYDKDFNNEADTPDNFQSRRPNTSFCFLDIRSPGLGDTAMYLCATSPWEGETQYFGPGTRLLVL.

As for this clonotype: Germline is not matched at one junction end, which may reflect a read error. The gene calls are TRBV25-1 and TRBJ2-7; no clear D. This CDR3 region has 13 residues. CDR1 and CDR2 from the germline V gene are MGHDK and SYGVNS. CDR3 sequence (DNA): TGTGCCAGCCGTATGGGTGGAAGCTACGAACAGTACTTC. Amino acids: CASRMGGSYEQYF.

This clonotype was recorded a few times. The CDR3 nucleotides read TGTGCCAGCAGTGAGGGAGTAATCGGATTAGGAGGAAATTCACCCCTCCACTTT. Amino acid sequence: CASSEGVIGLGGNSPLHF. V gene TRBV6-1 combines with J gene TRBJ1-6; D ambiguous. The CDR3 loop spans 18 amino acids. The germline CDR1 and CDR2 sequences are MNHNS and SASEGT. The V and J ends lost 3 bases and 7 bases respectively, with 22 bases between them.

Only a few counts were recorded for this clonotype. This rearrangement joins TRBV4-3 to TRBJ1-1; D gene uncertain. V lost 0 bases to trimming and J lost 5 bases, with 10 bases between them. CDR1 and CDR2 (germline): LGHNA, YSLEER. There are 14 residues in the CDR3. The CDR3 DNA reads as TGCGCCAGCAGCCAAGATTGGGGAGGTACTGAAGCTTTCTTT. This sequence encodes CASSQDWGGTEAFF.

By its share, this clonotype is medium-sized. This sequence joins TRBV6-2 or TRBV6-3 and TRBJ2-2; D perhaps matches TRBD1 (5 bases). V was trimmed by 5 bases and J by 5 bases, leaving 18 bases between them. Germline assignment: CDR1 MNHEY and CDR2 SVGEGT. CDR3 size: 16 residues. The CDR3 reads CASSPAQHQGTGELFF. CDR3 nucleotide sequence: TGTGCCAGCAGTCCGGCCCAACATCAGGGAACCGGGGAGCTGTTTTTT.

V is TRBV20-1 and J is TRBJ2-5; 11 bases match TRBD2. The junction had 3 bases not matched to a gene; V was cut back by 2 bases and J by 4 bases. The CDR3 length is 14 residues. From germline, CDR1 is DFQATT and CDR2 SNEGSKA (reference sequence). The CDR3 DNA is TGCAGTGCTAGATGGCTAGCGGGGGGAGAGACCCAGTACTTC. This translates into CSARWLAGGETQYF.

This chain links TRBV3-1 with TRBJ2-1; maybe TRBD2 (5 bases). Looked up from germline, CDR1 is LGHDT and CDR2 is YNNKEL (reference sequence). CDR3 length equals 13 residues. Between the trimmed V and J ends, which lost 4 bases and 8 bases, there was a span of 12 bases. The CDR3 sequence is CASSRTSFYEQFF. The CDR3 DNA follows: TGTGCCAGCAGCCGTACTAGTTTTTATGAGCAGTTCTTC.

This clonotype was counted a few times. The rearrangement uses TRBV5-1 and TRBJ1-4; D is ambiguous. The CDR3 extends over 15 amino acids. The V gene's germline CDR1 is SGHRS and CDR2 YFSETQ. Between the trimmed V and J ends, which lost 5 bases and 5 bases, there was a span of 16 bases. For the CDR3, the DNA is TGCGCCAGCAGGCTTACTCCTGGTGAAAATGAAAAACTGTTTTTT. The encoded protein is CASRLTPGENEKLFF.

This clonotype was found a few times. In nucleotides, the CDR3 is TGTGCCTGGAGTGGGACAGGGGATCAGCCCCAGCATTTT. It specifies CAWSGTGDQPQHF. The rearrangement joins TRBV30 to TRBJ1-5; TRBD1 agrees at 9 bases. The CDR3 contains 13 residues. The V and J ends lost 1 base and 5 bases, in that order; junction bases with no gene match: 0. Germline CDR1 GTSNPN, CDR2 SVGIG (reference sequence).

This clonotype was seen ten or more times. The V gene is TRBV20-1, the J gene TRBJ2-1; D remains unclear. Between the trimmed V and J ends, which lost 6 bases and 10 bases, there was a span of 7 bases. This CDR3 is built from 9 residues. Germline V gives CDR1 DFQATT, CDR2 SNEGSKA (reference sequence). CDR3 sequence reads: CSASYEQFF. DNA for the CDR3: TGCAGTGCATCTTACGAGCAGTTCTTC.

This clonotype was counted a few times. V gene TRBV6-2 or TRBV6-3 combines with J gene TRBJ1-6; TRBD1 might be the D (6 bases). The CDR3 loop spans 14 amino acids. Germline CDR1 reads MNHEY; CDR2 reads SVGEGT. V lost 5 bases to trimming and J lost 11 bases, with 16 bases between them. The CDR3 DNA follows: TGTGCCAGCAGTAAAGACAGGAGGGTCGCACCCCTCCACTTT. As protein: CASSKDRRVAPLHF.

V is TRBV3-1 and J is TRBJ2-2; D is possibly TRBD1 or TRBD2 (5 bases each). The V gene lost 4 bases and the J gene lost 6 bases, with 9 bases spanning the gap. This CDR3 region has 13 residues. Germline V gives CDR1 LGHDT, CDR2 YNNKEL (reference sequence). The CDR3 loop is CASSRQGAGELFF. Here the CDR3 DNA reads TGTGCCAGCAGCCGCCAGGGAGCCGGGGAGCTGTTTTTT.

The chain combines TRBV6-5 with TRBJ2-1, with 9 bases fitting TRBD2. Unmatched junction bases numbered 7, after V lost 2 bases and J lost 5 bases. The CDR3 contains 16 residues. Germline V gene lookup returns CDR1 MNHEY and CDR2 SVGAGI. DNA of the CDR3: TGTGCCAGCAGTTACCTACTAGCGGGCCAGGACAATGAGCAGTTCTTC. Its protein product is CASSYLLAGQDNEQFF.

This clonotype was seen a handful of times. V and J are TRBV3-1 and TRBJ2-7; D is unclear. Germline V gene lookup returns CDR1 LGHDT and CDR2 YNNKEL (reference sequence). The CDR3 is made up of 12 amino acids. The ends were cut back, 0 bases at V and 9 bases at J, with 9 bases in the middle. Here the CDR3 DNA reads TGTGCCAGCAGCCAAGAAGGCACGAGGCAGTACTTC. Translation: CASSQEGTRQYF.